This T cell receptor beta chain was retrieved from a study of cytomegalovirus exposure and HLA in healthy donors (dated by TCRdb to the late 2010s). Looking at the study overall: In an earlier analysis of under 750 of the donors, under 300 Gb of sequence data and about 110 million unique TCR beta sequences from approximately 180 million T cells were reported. About 310 gigabases of sequencing data and roughly 90 million unique TCR sequences were included in an early release covering about 600 HLA-typed donors. Among the roughly 430 genotyped donors, around 81% belonged to the genetic ancestry cluster associated with self-reported Caucasian donors. The study aimed to test whether cataloging public T cell receptors could reveal signatures of past pathogen exposure. Using immunosequencing, the study profiled T cell repertoires from roughly 650 subjects and related those repertoires to cytomegalovirus serostatus. In addition to the first cohort of hundreds of subjects, a separate validation cohort of approximately 130 different subjects was used. The study combined high-throughput TCR immunosequencing, statistical association of individual TCRs with disease status, and machine learning to predict cytomegalovirus infection status. To study patterns of TCR occurrence, a later analysis re-analyzed previously published TCR beta repertoires from 650 to 750 donors and added high-resolution HLA genotyping. The later analysis used no new phenotypic data to find candidate immune exposures, relying instead on TCR beta sequences and their occurrence across donors. To decide whether each TCR beta V gene segment behaved as functional or pseudogenic, an earlier analysis of some 570 of the donors relied on high-throughput TCR beta sequencing. Donor age, sex, ethnicity and CMV serostatus were compiled alongside the repertoire data. Genome-wide SNP genotypes for about three fifths of the 666 donors were used in a later genetic analysis, which treated that subset as a discovery cohort. Every discovery cohort repertoire had been produced on one sequencing platform. HLA typing included class I and class II loci at four-digit resolution. The number of donors typed differed by locus, with about 629-630 for A, B, C, DRB1 and DQB1, around 500 for DQA1, 600 to 610 for DPA1, and around 430 for DPB1. Because of strong linkage in the cohort, roughly five DR-DQ haplotypes were treated as single units for association and clustering. Across 300 to 500 genotyped donors of the cohort, an average of about 240,000 unique TCR beta nucleotide sequences per donor were sequenced, and roughly 20% of those sequences were non-productive. General findings and caveats noted by the study authors: An association between a missense DCLRE1C variant and V-gene and J-gene trimming of TCR beta chains was found in a later genetic analysis and replicated in an independent cohort. The authors suggested that the approach could potentially be generalized to other disease states and immunological phenotypes. The cohort was sequenced for TCR beta chains only, and without alpha or paired-chain data the features that could be detected were limited. According to a later analysis, TCR association rates differed among HLA loci, with DRB1 alleles showing the most associated TCRs and HLA-C alleles showing the fewest. Broadly in line with IMGT annotations, most TCR beta V segments showed up in productive rearrangements about 87% or about 30% of the time in an earlier analysis of under 700 of the donors. A later analysis associated about 16,000 TCR beta sequences with specific HLA alleles at a false discovery rate of 0.05. The classifier was reported to diagnose cytomegalovirus status with high specificity and sensitivity in both the original and validation cohorts. Because HLA typing was missing for some donors at each locus, association tests included only the typed subset. A further reported finding was that TCR beta sequences accurately predicted the HLA-A and HLA-B alleles for most subjects in the first cohort. The study gave a list of 150 to 200 TCR beta chains associated with cytomegalovirus. Correlated functional status among segregating V segments might reflect linkage disequilibrium, but an unknown experimental factor could not be ruled out. Most TCR sequences were seen in very few donors, while some public TCRs were found in many individuals. Most CMV-associated TCR beta chains appeared to be HLA-restricted in a later analysis, and the HLA associations seemed to be driven largely by CMV exposure. CMV serostatus was the only immune exposure information available for the cohort. Because counts were too low, fewer than 20 rarely observed V segments, including chromosome 9 orphons, were excluded from the earlier analysis of some 590 of the donors. Roughly uniform sequencing depth across donors was assumed in presence/absence analyses, although this assumption may not hold. In a later analysis, HLA-associated TCR beta chains were found to be more clonally expanded and to have lower generation probabilities than equally common non-associated chains. In a later genetic analysis, fewer N-insertions in productive TCRs were reported among donors in an Asian-associated ancestry cluster than the roughly 700-donor mean. In vitro tests confirmed that a few of the cytomegalovirus-associated TCR beta chains recognize cytomegalovirus antigens. A cluster of highly shared sequence variants was judged likely to be a technical artifact of the sequencing pipeline. In a later analysis, several top co-occurrence clusters were reported to appear linked to parvovirus B19, influenza, CMV and Epstein-Barr virus. When HLA alleles, especially DR and DQ, strongly co-occurred, TCR associations were difficult to assign to individual alleles.

Turning to this clone: The clone's antigen remains unknown. Per-base qualities were not stored, and no clone one base away is much larger.

Libraries were built with the immunoSEQ multiplex PCR assay. For the multiplex PCR, a mixture combining 60 forward primers for TCR Vbeta segments and 13 reverse primers for TCR Jbeta segments was used. A multiplex PCR assay on genomic DNA amplified the CDR3 region of rearranged TCR beta genes. The amplified TCR beta libraries were sequenced on the Illumina HiSeq System as 87-base-pair reads. On the study's bioinformatics: A later analysis tallied about 77 million unique TCR beta chains across the 666 repertoires, and about 10 million of those chains were shared by two or more donors. Raw reads were error-corrected and collapsed into unique sequences by a nearest-neighbor algorithm in which closely related sequences were merged to remove PCR and sequencing errors. CDR3 sequences were aligned to IMGT reference sequences to assign V, D and J gene segments. For a sequence to be retained, a match of at least six nucleotides was required to both a V gene segment and a J gene segment. A rearrangement counted as productive if the CDR3 had no stop codons and remained in frame with V and J, and every other rearrangement counted as non-productive. Following IMGT convention, CDR3 was defined as the stretch from the second conserved V-encoded cysteine up to the conserved J-encoded phenylalanine. The earlier analysis of about 560 of the donors excluded any sequence lacking an unambiguous match to a single V gene segment. In an earlier analysis of several hundred of the donors, V segments were called functional above 56.7% productive rearrangements and were called segregating when the between-donor standard deviation exceeded 5%. A statistical classification framework was built to diagnose cytomegalovirus status from the catalog of TCR beta chain sequences. In a later analysis, V and J genes were assigned by comparing TCR nucleotide sequences against IMGT/GENE-DB human TR gene sequences. Using the TCRdist pipeline, a later analysis assigned CDR3 sequences along with most-parsimonious VDJ recombination scenarios. In a later analysis, every TCR beta chain was defined by the combination of its CDR3 amino acid sequence and its V-gene family, and reads without a unique V-gene family were dropped. As a way to deal with suspected cross-contamination and a sequencing artifact, a later analysis dropped approximately 570 nucleotide sequences that were highly shared and had low generation probability. In a later analysis, a clonal expansion index for each public chain was calculated from normalized within-repertoire ranks of inferred template counts. In a later analysis, generation probabilities were computed with a VDJ recombination model fitted to out-of-frame rearrangements, and the resulting probabilities were checked against IGoR. Hypergeometric tests were used in a later analysis to score TCR-TCR, TCR-HLA and TCR-CMV co-occurrence, with a repertoire-size bias correction applied to the TCR pairs. False discovery rates were estimated in a later analysis by permuting HLA or CMV assignments 20 times. In a later analysis, co-occurring TCRs were grouped using DBSCAN, with TCRdist sequence similarity added in when clustering inside HLA-allele-positive subsets. For co-occurrence clustering, repertoires with fewer than 30,000 or more than 120,000 public chains were excluded, along with five repertoires with anomalous nucleotide sharing. Sourced from immuneACCESS, this table was stored by TCRdb with only in-frame sequences that have V and J called. A share of the clones is absent; for the studies checked, an unresolved V gene accounts for under half, and the remainder has no known explanation. For V, J and clone size, that table is used; D and trimming come from the DNA. The sample has roughly 220,000 clones on record, roughly 70% of them singletons. The ten largest clonotypes hold 2% to 3% of the sample.

The cohort consisted of approximately 690 healthy bone marrow donors. At the time of sampling, all cohort members were nominally healthy, though unrecorded immune exposures were likely present. The donor tested CMV seropositive, placing the donor among the approximately 310 seropositive members of the cohort. A peripheral blood sample was provided by each donor, and peripheral blood mononuclear cells were used for TCR beta sequencing. The Qiagen DNeasy Blood Extraction Kit was used to extract genomic DNA from the blood cell samples. The receptor comes from a man in his forties in good health and CMV-seropositive. Sequenced material: PBMCs.

The CDR3 is CASSHRDRTNYGYTF. The DNA reads TGTGCCAGCAGTCATCGGGACAGGACTAACTATGGCTACACCTTC. The chain is encoded by TRBV6-6 joined to TRBJ1-2; 8 central bases correspond to TRBD1. At the junction V is shortened by 5 bases and J by 0 bases; bases outside the gene matches: 5. From the cysteine up to the phenylalanine, the CDR3 has a length of 15 residues. Only CDR3 DNA remains: 45 bases, in frame from the first base. Reading the germline V gene (reference sequence) gives CDR1 MNHNY and CDR2 SVGAGI.